Sequencing of this T cell receptor beta chain was carried out in a study of OX40 agonist ivuxolimab in advanced cancers. The data were produced by immunoSEQ multiplex PCR, yet TCRdb's version contains in-frame clones alone and is incomplete. This sample yields approximately 74,000 clones, of which 80% to 95% are seen a single time; around 0.29% belongs to the top ten. The receptor was isolated from an adult with an advanced solid tumor such as melanoma, head and neck, liver or kidney cancer. This specimen was CD4+ or CD8+ T cells sorted from blood, taken in a trial of the OX40 agonist ivuxolimab.

CDR3 coding DNA: TGTGCCAGCAGCTTGGGGGGGGCGCCTGGCTACACCTTC. Translation gives CASSLGGAPGYTF. This chain joins TRBV5-4 and TRBJ1-2; possible D gene TRBD1, 6 bases. Germline V gene data show CDR1 as SGHNT and CDR2 as YYREEE (reference sequence). Trimming removed 0 bases from V and 7 bases from J, with 10 bases in between. This CDR3 is built from 13 residues.